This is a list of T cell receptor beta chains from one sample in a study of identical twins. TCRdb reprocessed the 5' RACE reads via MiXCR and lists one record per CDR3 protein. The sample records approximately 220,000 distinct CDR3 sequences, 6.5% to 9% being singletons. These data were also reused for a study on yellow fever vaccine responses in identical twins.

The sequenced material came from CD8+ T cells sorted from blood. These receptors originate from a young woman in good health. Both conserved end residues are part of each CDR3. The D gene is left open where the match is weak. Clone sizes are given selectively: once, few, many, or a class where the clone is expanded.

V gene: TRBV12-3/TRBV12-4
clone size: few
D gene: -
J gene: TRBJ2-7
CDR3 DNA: TGTGCCAGCAGTTCCGGGATGAGGAACGAGCAGTACTTC
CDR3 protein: CASSSGMRNEQYF

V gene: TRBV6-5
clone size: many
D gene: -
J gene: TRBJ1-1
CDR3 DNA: TGTGCCAGCAGTTACTCGGCCGGGGAGGGAGCTTTCACTGAAGCTTTCTTT
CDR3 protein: CASSYSAGEGAFTEAFF

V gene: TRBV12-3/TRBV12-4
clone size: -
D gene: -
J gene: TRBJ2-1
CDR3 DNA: TGTGCCAGCAGTTTTCTAGAGGGAGGAGTTGGTGAGCAGTTCTTC
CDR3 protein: CASSFLEGGVGEQFF

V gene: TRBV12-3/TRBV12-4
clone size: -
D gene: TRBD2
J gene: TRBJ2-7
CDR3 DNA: TGTGCCAGCAGTTTACGGATTAGCGGGACCTACGAGCAGTACTTC
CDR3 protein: CASSLRISGTYEQYF

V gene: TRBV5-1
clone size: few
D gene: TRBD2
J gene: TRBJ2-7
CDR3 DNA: TGCGCCAGCAGCTTGGACAGCGGGATTCTATACGAGCAGTACTTC
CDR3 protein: CASSLDSGILYEQYF

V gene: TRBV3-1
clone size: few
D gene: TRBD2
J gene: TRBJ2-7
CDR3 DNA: TGTGCCAGCAGCCAGGGGACTAGCGGGATTCGCGAGCAGTACTTC
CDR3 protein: CASSQGTSGIREQYF

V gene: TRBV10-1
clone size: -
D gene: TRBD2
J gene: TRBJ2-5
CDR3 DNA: TGCGCCAGCAGTGGGACTAGCGGGGCCTTTTTGGAGACCCAGTACTTC
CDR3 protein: CASSGTSGAFLETQYF

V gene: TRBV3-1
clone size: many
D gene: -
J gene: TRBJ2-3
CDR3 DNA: TGTGCCAGCAGCCAAGATTCTGCCCCCGGCACAGATACGCAGTATTTT
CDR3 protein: CASSQDSAPGTDTQYF

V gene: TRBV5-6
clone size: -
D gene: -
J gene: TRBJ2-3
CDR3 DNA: TGTGCCAGCAGCCTCGGGGACCTCGCAGATACGCAGTATTTT
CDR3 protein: CASSLGDLADTQYF

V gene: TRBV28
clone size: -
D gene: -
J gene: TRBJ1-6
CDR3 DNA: TGTGCCAGCAGTTTACAAGGACAGAATAATTCACCCCTCCACTTT
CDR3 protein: CASSLQGQNNSPLHF

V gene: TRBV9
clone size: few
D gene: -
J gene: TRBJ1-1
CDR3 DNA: TGTGCCAGCAGGCGGGGGGAAGCTTTCTTT
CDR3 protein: CASRRGEAFF

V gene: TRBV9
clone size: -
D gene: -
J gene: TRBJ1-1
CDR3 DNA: TGTGCCAGCAGCGAGAAACAGGGACTGGGTCGCGGCACTGAAGCTTTCTTT
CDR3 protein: CASSEKQGLGRGTEAFF

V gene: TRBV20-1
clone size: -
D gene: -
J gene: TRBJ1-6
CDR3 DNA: TGCAGTGCTAACCAGGGGACTTCACCCCTCCACTTT
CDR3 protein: CSANQGTSPLHF

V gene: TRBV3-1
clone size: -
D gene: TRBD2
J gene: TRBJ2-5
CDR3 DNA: TGTGCCAGCAGCCAAGAAGGCACTAGCGGGAGACAGACCCAGTACTTC
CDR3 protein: CASSQEGTSGRQTQYF

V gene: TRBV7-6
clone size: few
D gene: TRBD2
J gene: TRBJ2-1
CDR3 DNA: TGTGCCAGCAGCTTCCGACTAGCCAATGAGCAGTTCTTC
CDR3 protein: CASSFRLANEQFF

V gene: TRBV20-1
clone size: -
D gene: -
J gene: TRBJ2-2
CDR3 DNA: TGCAGTGCTAGTTGGCCTCCGGGAACCGGGGAGCTGTTTTTT
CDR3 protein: CSASWPPGTGELFF

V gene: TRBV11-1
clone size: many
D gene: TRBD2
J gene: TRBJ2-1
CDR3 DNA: TGTGCCAGCAGCTTAGCTGGGGTTTTCCCTAGCGGGGTCCCCAATGAGCAGTTCTTC
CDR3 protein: CASSLAGVFPSGVPNEQFF

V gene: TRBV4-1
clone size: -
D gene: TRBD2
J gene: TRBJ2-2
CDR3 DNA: TGCGCCAGCAGCCAACGATTGTTGAGCGGGGGGCCTGGTACGAACACCGGGGAGCTGTTTTTT
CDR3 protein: CASSQRLLSGGPGTNTGELFF

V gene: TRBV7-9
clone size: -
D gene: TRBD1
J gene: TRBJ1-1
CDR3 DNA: TGTGCCAGCAGCAAAACGACAGGGAAGAACACTGAAGCTTTCTTT
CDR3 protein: CASSKTTGKNTEAFF

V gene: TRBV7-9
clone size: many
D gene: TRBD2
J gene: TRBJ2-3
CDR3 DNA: TGTGCCAGCGAACAGGGGCAGGGACTAGCTTTTGAAGATACGCAGTATTTT
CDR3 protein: CASEQGQGLAFEDTQYF

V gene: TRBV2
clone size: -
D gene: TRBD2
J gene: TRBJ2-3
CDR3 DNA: TGTGCCAGCAGTGAATCCACTAGCGGAGGGTCCACAGATACGCAGTATTTT
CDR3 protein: CASSESTSGGSTDTQYF

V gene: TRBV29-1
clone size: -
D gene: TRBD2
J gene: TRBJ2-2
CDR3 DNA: TGCAGCGTGCAGGGACTAGCGGATACCGGGGAGCTGTTTTTT
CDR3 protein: CSVQGLADTGELFF

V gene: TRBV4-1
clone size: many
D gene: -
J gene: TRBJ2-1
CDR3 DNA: TGCGCCAGCAGCCAATATACGGGCCCCAATGAGCAGTTCTTC
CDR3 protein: CASSQYTGPNEQFF

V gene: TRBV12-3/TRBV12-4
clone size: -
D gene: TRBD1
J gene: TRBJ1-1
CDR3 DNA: TGTGCCAGCAGTCCACAGACAGGGTGGAACACTGAAGCTTTCTTT
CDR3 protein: CASSPQTGWNTEAFF

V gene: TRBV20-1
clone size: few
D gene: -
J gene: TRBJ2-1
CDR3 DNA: TGCAGTGCTAGGATGGCGGTAGCTTACAATGAGCAGTTCTTC
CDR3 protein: CSARMAVAYNEQFF

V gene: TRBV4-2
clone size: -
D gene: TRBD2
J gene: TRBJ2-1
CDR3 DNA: TGTGCCATCAGCCCTGGGCTAGCGGGGGGGAGGGATGAGCAGTTCTTC
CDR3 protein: CAISPGLAGGRDEQFF

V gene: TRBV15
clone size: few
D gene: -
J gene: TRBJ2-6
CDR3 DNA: TGTGCCACCAGCAGAGCCACCTCTGGGGCCAACGTCCTGACTTTC
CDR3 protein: CATSRATSGANVLTF

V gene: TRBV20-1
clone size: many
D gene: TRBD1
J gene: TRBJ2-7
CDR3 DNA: TGCAGTGTTAGTGGGACAGGGGTAGCCTACGAGCAGTACTTC
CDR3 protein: CSVSGTGVAYEQYF

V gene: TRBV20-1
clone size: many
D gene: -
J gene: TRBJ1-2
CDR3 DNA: TGCAGTGCTAGAGAGGGGGATCATGGCTACACCTTC
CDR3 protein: CSAREGDHGYTF

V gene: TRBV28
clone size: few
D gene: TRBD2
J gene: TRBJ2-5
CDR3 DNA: TGTGCCACCAGCGGGGGGAGAAAGGGGGAGACCCAGTACTTC
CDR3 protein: CATSGGRKGETQYF

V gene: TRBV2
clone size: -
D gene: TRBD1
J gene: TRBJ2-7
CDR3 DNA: TGTGCCAGCAGTGTCGCGCCGGGACAGGGCATCGACGAGCAGTACTTC
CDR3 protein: CASSVAPGQGIDEQYF

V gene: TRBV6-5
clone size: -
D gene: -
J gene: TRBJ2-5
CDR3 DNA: TGTGCCAGCAGTTACTCCCGAAGCCAAGAGACCCAGTACTTC
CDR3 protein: CASSYSRSQETQYF

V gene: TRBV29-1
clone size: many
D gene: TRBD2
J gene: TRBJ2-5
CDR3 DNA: TGCAGCGTTGAGGTAGCGGGGGGTGGAGAGACCCAGTACTTC
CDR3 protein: CSVEVAGGGETQYF

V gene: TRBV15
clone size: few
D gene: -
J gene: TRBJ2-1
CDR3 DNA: TGTGCCACCAGCGCTGAGGTTGGCTCCTACAATGAGCAGTTCTTC
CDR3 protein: CATSAEVGSYNEQFF

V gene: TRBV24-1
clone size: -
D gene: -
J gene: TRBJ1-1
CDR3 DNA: TGTGCCACCAGTAACCAGGGGCCCACTGAAGCTTTCTTT
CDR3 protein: CATSNQGPTEAFF

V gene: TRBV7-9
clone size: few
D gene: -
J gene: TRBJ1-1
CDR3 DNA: TGTGCCAGCAGCGCCACGACCGGGAGACCGTCTGAAGCTTTCTTT
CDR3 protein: CASSATTGRPSEAFF

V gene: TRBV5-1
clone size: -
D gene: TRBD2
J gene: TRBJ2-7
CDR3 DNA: TGCGCCAGCAGCTTACCGACTAGCGCCTACGAGCAGTACTTC
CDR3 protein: CASSLPTSAYEQYF

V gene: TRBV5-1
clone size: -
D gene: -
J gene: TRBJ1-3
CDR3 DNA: TGCGCCAGCTCGGATTCGAACACCATATATTTT
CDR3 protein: CASSDSNTIYF

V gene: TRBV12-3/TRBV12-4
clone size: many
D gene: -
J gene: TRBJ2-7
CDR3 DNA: TGTGCCAGCAGTTCCGGGAGCTCCTACGAGCAGTACTTC
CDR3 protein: CASSSGSSYEQYF

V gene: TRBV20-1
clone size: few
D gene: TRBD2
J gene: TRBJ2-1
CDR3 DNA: TGCAGTGCTAGTTCAGTAGCGGGGGCAACCTACAATGAGCAGTTCTTC
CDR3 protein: CSASSVAGATYNEQFF

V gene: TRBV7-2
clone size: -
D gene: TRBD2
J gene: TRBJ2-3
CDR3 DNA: TGTGCCAGCAGCTACTGGACTAGGGGCACAGATACGCAGTATTTT
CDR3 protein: CASSYWTRGTDTQYF

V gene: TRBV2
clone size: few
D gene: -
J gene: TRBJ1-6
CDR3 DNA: TGTGCCAGCAGTTCTCGGCAGTACAATTCACCCCTCCACTTT
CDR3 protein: CASSSRQYNSPLHF

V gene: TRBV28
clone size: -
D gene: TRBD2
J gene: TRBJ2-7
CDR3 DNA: TGTGCCAGCAGTTTTGTGACTAGCGGTACTCCTTACGAGCAGTACTTC
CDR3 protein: CASSFVTSGTPYEQYF

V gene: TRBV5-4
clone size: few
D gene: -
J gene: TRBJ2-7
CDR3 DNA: TGTGCCAGCAGCTTGGGATGGGGAGACTACGAGCAGTACTTC
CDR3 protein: CASSLGWGDYEQYF

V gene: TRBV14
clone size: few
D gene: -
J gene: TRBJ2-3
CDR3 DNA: TGTGCCAGCAGCCCCGGACAAAACACAGATACGCAGTATTTT
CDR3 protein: CASSPGQNTDTQYF

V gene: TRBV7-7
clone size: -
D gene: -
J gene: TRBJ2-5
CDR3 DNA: TGTGCCAGCAGCTTAGATATTGGGGAGACCCAGTACTTC
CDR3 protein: CASSLDIGETQYF

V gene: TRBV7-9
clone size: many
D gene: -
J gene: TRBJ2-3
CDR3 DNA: TGTGCCAGCAGCTTAGTGGTGGATACGCAGTATTTT
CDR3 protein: CASSLVVDTQYF

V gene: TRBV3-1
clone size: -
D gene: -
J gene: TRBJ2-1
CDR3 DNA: TGTGCCAGCAGCCAAGATCGGTGGGGCCAAACGTACAATGAGCAGTTCTTC
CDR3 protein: CASSQDRWGQTYNEQFF

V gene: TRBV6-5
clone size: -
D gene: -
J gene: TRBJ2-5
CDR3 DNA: TGTGCCAGCAGTTACTCGGAGAGGGACCAAGAGACCCAGTACTTC
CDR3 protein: CASSYSERDQETQYF

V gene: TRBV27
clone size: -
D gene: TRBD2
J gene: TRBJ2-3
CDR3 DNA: TGTGCCAGCAGTATACTAGCGGGGGTGGCAGATACGCAGTATTTT
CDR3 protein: CASSILAGVADTQYF

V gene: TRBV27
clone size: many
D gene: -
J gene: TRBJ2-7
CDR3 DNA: TGTGCCAGCATGGAAGGGACGGGCATCTACGAGCAGTACTTC
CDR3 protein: CASMEGTGIYEQYF

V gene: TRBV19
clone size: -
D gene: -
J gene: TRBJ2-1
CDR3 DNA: TGTGCCAGTAGTATTTTTCGGGGTGGCTACAATGAGCAGTTCTTC
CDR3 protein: CASSIFRGGYNEQFF

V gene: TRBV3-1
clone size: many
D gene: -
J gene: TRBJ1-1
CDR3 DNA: TGTGCCAGCAGCCAAGAAACAGGGTGGCTTGATGAAGCTTTCTTT
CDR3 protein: CASSQETGWLDEAFF

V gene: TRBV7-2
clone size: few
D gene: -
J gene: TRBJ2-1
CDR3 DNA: TGTGCCAGCAGCCCACCCCGGGGAGATATCTCCTACAATGAGCAGTTCTTC
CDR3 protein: CASSPPRGDISYNEQFF

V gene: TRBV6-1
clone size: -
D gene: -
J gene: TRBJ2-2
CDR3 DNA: TGTGCCAGCAGTGATGACCTTAGCGGGAACACCGGGGAGCTGTTTTTT
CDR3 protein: CASSDDLSGNTGELFF

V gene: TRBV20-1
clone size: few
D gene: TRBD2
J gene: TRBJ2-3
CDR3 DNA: TGCAGTGCCGATGGGACTAGCGGAGGGAGCACAGATACGCAGTATTTT
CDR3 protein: CSADGTSGGSTDTQYF